The entry that follows covers one T cell receptor beta chain sequence. The repertoire was sequenced with immunoSEQ multiplex PCR; TCRdb's copy has only in-frame clones and lacks some. The sample holds about 51,000 clones; 93% are singletons and the top ten take about 2%. The data stem from a study of T cell changes during pregnancy in multiple sclerosis. The CDR3 runs to 17 residues. Germline CDR1 is LGHNA and CDR2 is YSLEER. V was trimmed by 1 base and J by 1 base, leaving 16 bases between them. This material consisted of peripheral blood, taken in the second trimester of pregnancy. The clonotype was recovered from a female donor with multiple sclerosis, enrolled in a pregnancy study. The chain carries TRBV4-3 and TRBJ1-1, with no clear D. The CDR3: CASSQGASQTTNTEAFF. In nucleotides, the CDR3 is TGCGCCAGCAGCCAAGGGGCTAGCCAAACAACGAACACTGAAGCTTTCTTT.